The sequence of this TCR beta chain was determined in a study of blood T cell repertoires in COVID-19. Overall study: Spain, Italy and the United States supplied samples that represented acute and convalescent COVID-19.

Cohort allocation depended upon clinical history that participants reported. Each recovered donor of Cohort 3 presented with two negative PCRs, clearance, or symptom resolution. The CDR3 is 14 amino acids. V lost 6 bases and J lost 2; bases outside the gene matches: 6. Looked up from germline, CDR1 is SQVTM and CDR2 is ANQGSEA. How the authors handled the data: Amplification from reference gene primers served as the basis for estimated nucleated cell counts. Sequencing used immunoSEQ multiplex PCR; TCRdb keeps in-frame clones, though not all of them. That table gives V, J and clone size, and the DNA gave D and trimming. Altogether about 300,000 clones are present, roughly 87% being singletons, with the ten largest covering approximately 5%.

The source material was PBMCs or T cells enriched from blood (not recorded which). The TCR was taken from a woman aged 30 to 39 who had recovered from COVID-19. The V gene is TRBV29-1, the J gene TRBJ1-5, with TRBD1 matching 8 bases. CDR3: CSVKQGAGNQPQHF. The CDR3 coding sequence is TGCAGCGTAAAGCAGGGGGCGGGCAATCAGCCCCAGCATTTT.